This T cell receptor beta chain is from a study of beta chain features in type 1 diabetes. Study-level results: In every one of the four CD4+ subsets, TCRB CDR3s were moderately but significantly shorter in Type 1 diabetes patients.

A remark on this clone: Its antigen is not identified.

Expressed TCRB transcripts were sequenced, since all the RNA that had been isolated was reverse transcribed. Only in-frame clones appear in the TCRdb table, and some are missing; sequencing was by immunoSEQ multiplex PCR. The repertoire holds approximately 250,000 clones, with about 24% as singletons. Sequenced: naive CD4+ T cells from blood. This clonotype originated in a woman aged 25-40 years with type 1 diabetes.

The CDR3 DNA is TGCGCCAGCAGCTGGAGACTAGCGTCAACCTACGAGCAGTACTTC. Its protein is CASSWRLASTYEQYF. The chain combines TRBV5-1 with TRBJ2-7; TRBD2 aligns across 8 bases. V gave up 3 bases and J gave up 2 bases; unmatched junction bases: 7. Germline V gene sequence: CDR1 SGHRS, CDR2 YFSETQ. The CDR3 consists of 15 residues. Supplemented by reference TRBV5-1 and TRBJ2-7, the full variable domain reads KAGVTQTPRYLIKTRGQQVTLSCSPISGHRSVSWYQQTPGQGLQFLFEYFSETQRNKGNFPGRFSGRQFSNSRSEMNVSTLELGDSALYLCASSWRLASTYEQYFGPGTRLTVT.